Below are 7 T cell receptor beta chains sequenced from a single sample in a study of T cell repertoires in cytomegalovirus infection. Each CDR3 protein is one row after TCRdb ran MiXCR on the reads. The table lists 600,000 to 700,000 distinct CDR3 sequences, around a third of them singletons. These receptors have no identified antigens. Sequencing was performed on cultured PBMCs, taken from culture after CMV antigen stimulation. The receptor set was obtained from a human donor in good health (CMV status not recorded). Some clones in this sample may be carry-over from other donors' samples.

The chain employs TRBV5-1 and TRBJ1-1; D is uncertain. Germline V gene data show CDR1 as SGHRS and CDR2 as YFSETQ. Between the trimmed V and J ends, which lost 2 bases and 1 base, there was a span of 9 bases. The CDR3 is 14 residues long. CDR3 sequence reads: CASSFIGSNTEAFF. CDR3 nucleotide sequence: TGCGCCAGCAGCTTTATTGGGTCGAACACTGAAGCTTTCTTT.

The chain is built from TRBV7-2 and TRBJ2-3, with a weak D call TRBD2 (5 bases). The germline V and J ends were trimmed by 1 base and 8 bases, with 13 bases remaining between them. There are 14 residues in the CDR3. Germline V lookup: CDR1 SGHTA, CDR2 FQGNSA. The CDR3 protein is CASSLERLTSTQYF. The CDR3 region has the DNA TGTGCCAGCAGCTTAGAGCGGCTTACCAGTACGCAGTATTTT.

There are many counts of this clonotype. J is TRBJ1-5 and V is TRBV10-3; no definite D call. V was trimmed by 2 bases and J by 4 bases, leaving 3 bases between them. The CDR3 is 12 residues long. CDR1 and CDR2 (germline): ENHRY, SYGVKD. CDR3 sequence: CAISEGNQPQHF. Here the CDR3 DNA reads TGTGCCATCAGTGAGGGTAATCAGCCCCAGCATTTT.

The V and J genes are TRBV28 and TRBJ1-3; D not certain. V dropped 5 bases and J dropped 0 bases, with 11 bases sitting between them. Germline V gives CDR1 MDHEN, CDR2 SYDVKM. The CDR3 covers 15 residues. For the CDR3, the DNA is TGTGCCAGCAGTGCAGAACGGAACTCTGGAAACACCATATATTTT. It yields the protein CASSAERNSGNTIYF.

V gene TRBV5-4 combines with J gene TRBJ1-4, with D possibly being TRBD1 (6 bases). The CDR3 loop spans 16 amino acids. Germline assignment: CDR1 SGHNT and CDR2 YYREEE (reference sequence). The V gene lost 2 bases and the J gene lost 5 bases, with 16 bases spanning the gap. The CDR3 protein is CASSLSGGSRNEKLFF. Here the CDR3 DNA reads TGTGCCAGCAGCTTATCGGGGGGCAGCAGGAATGAAAAACTGTTTTTT.

This clonotype showed up just a few times. The V call is TRBV12-3 or TRBV12-4, the J call TRBJ2-1, with D unresolved. The CDR3 sequence is 14 residues long. V was trimmed by 1 base and J by 7 bases, leaving 11 bases between them. DNA of the CDR3: TGTGCCAGCAGTTTAGAGCCCTTAGGAAATGAGCAGTTCTTC. Residues: CASSLEPLGNEQFF.

The chain employs TRBV6-6 and TRBJ2-6; possibly TRBD1 for D (6 bases). V lost 7 bases and J 0 bases, leaving 19 bases between the germline ends. This CDR3 spans 18 amino acids. Looked up from germline, CDR1 is MNHNY and CDR2 is SVGAGI (reference sequence). The CDR3 region is CASNSGAASYSGANVLTF. CDR3 sequence (DNA): TGTGCCAGCAATTCAGGGGCCGCCTCTTACTCTGGGGCCAACGTCCTGACTTTC.